This T cell receptor beta chain came from a study of blood T cell repertoires in COVID-19. Background on the study: Samples taken during acute and convalescent COVID-19 were collected in the United States, Italy and Spain.

In the original processing: How many nucleated cells were present was estimated from reference gene primer amplification. Produced via immunoSEQ multiplex PCR; TCRdb's table is partial and in-frame only. V, J and clone size are taken as reported in that table, and D and trimming were inferred from the DNA itself. The sample consists of under 200,000 clones, 83% of them appearing once. Trimming stripped 6 bases from V and 2 bases from J, with 14 bases between. The CDR3 spans 15 residues. Germline loops: CDR1 SNHLY, CDR2 FYNNEI. This sequence joins TRBV2 and TRBJ2-1, with D possibly matching TRBD2 (7 bases). Sequencing was performed on peripheral blood. The sequence was collected from a woman aged 70-85 years who had recovered from COVID-19. The CDR3 DNA reads as TGTGCCAGCAGCACCTGGCGGGGGCCCTACAATGAGCAGTTCTTC. Its protein product is CASSTWRGPYNEQFF.